These T cell receptor beta chains were read from a single sample in a study of blood T cell repertoires in COVID-19. The table came from immunoSEQ multiplex PCR; TCRdb's copy has only in-frame clones and leaves some out. The sample has over 60,000 clones, about 75% seen once. Sequenced: peripheral blood. The source is a woman aged 80 or older with acute or convalescent COVID-19. Each CDR3 is given with its conserved first and last residue. A D gene is named only where the DNA matches it firmly. For some rows the clone size is stated as once, few or many, or as a class when expanded; others skip it.

V gene	CDR3 length	D gene	clone size	J gene	CDR3 protein	CDR3 DNA
TRBV5-1	15	.	.	TRBJ2-7	CASSLGGALPYEQYF	TGCGCCAGCAGCCTTGGCGGGGCTCTTCCCTACGAGCAGTACTTC
TRBV12-3/TRBV12-4	13	TRBD1	.	TRBJ1-4	CASRPTGYEKLFF	TGTGCCAGCAGACCGACAGGGTATGAAAAACTGTTTTTT
TRBV7-2	15	.	.	TRBJ2-3	CASSLTGRSTDTQYF	TGTGCCAGCAGCTTAACAGGACGAAGCACAGATACGCAGTATTTT
TRBV28	15	.	few	TRBJ1-1	CASSSQGRGNPEAFF	TGTGCCAGCAGTTCCCAGGGGAGGGGTAATCCTGAAGCTTTCTTT
TRBV19	14	.	.	TRBJ1-3	CASRQVSSGNTIYF	TGTGCCAGCCGTCAGGTCAGCTCTGGAAACACCATATATTTT
TRBV5-1	15	.	.	TRBJ1-6	CASSLGQGGRLTLHF	TGCGCCAGCAGCTTGGGGCAGGGAGGAAGATTGACCCTCCACTTT
TRBV12-3/TRBV12-4	13	.	.	TRBJ1-1	CASRREMNTEAFF	TGTGCCAGCCGGAGGGAAATGAACACTGAAGCTTTCTTT
TRBV9	15	TRBD2	.	TRBJ2-5	CASSVGLVGGETQYF	TGTGCCAGCAGCGTTGGACTGGTCGGGGGGGAGACCCAGTACTTC
TRBV6-4	14	TRBD1	.	TRBJ2-3	CASSETGTTDTQYF	TGTGCCAGCAGTGAGACAGGGACAACAGATACGCAGTATTTT
TRBV18	16	TRBD2	.	TRBJ2-3	CASSPPSGRGTDTQYF	TGTGCCAGCTCACCACCGAGCGGGAGGGGAACAGATACGCAGTATTTT
TRBV6-6	16	.	.	TRBJ1-1	CASSPSTGRVNTEAFF	TGTGCCAGCAGTCCTAGTACAGGGAGGGTGAACACTGAAGCTTTCTTT
TRBV29-1	14	.	.	TRBJ2-3	CSVAPGSGADTQYF	TGCAGCGTCGCTCCGGGGTCGGGGGCAGATACGCAGTATTTT
TRBV21-1	16	.	.	TRBJ2-5	CAIKQIRDIRGETQYF	TGTGCCATCAAACAAATTCGGGACATTCGGGGAGAGACCCAGTACTTC
TRBV24-1	14	.	few	TRBJ2-3	CATSGDTPGDTQYF	TGTGCCACCAGTGGGGACACCCCGGGGGATACGCAGTATTTT
TRBV14	17	TRBD2	.	TRBJ2-3	CASSHSQTSGTTDTQYF	TGTGCCAGCAGCCACTCCCAGACTAGCGGGACGACAGATACGCAGTATTTT
TRBV24-1	13	.	.	TRBJ1-5	CATSGQPNQPQHF	TGTGCCACTAGTGGACAGCCAAATCAGCCCCAGCATTTT
TRBV19	14	.	.	TRBJ2-2	CASIDSANTGELFF	TGTGCCAGTATTGACAGCGCGAACACCGGGGAGCTGTTTTTT